The rows below give T cell receptor beta chains drawn from one sample of a study of T cell responses to AZD1222 COVID-19 vaccine. Using immunoSEQ multiplex PCR, the repertoire was profiled, and TCRdb retains in-frame clones only, with some absent. Of roughly 120,000 clones in the sample, roughly 88% were seen once. This material consisted of peripheral blood, taken 28 days after the second AZD1222 dose. The source is an adult who received the AZD1222 COVID-19 vaccine. Both conserved end residues are part of each CDR3. A D gene is named only where the DNA matches it firmly. Clone size is not always given. Where it is, it says once, few, many or a class for expanded clones.

v_gene: TRBV18
abundance: NA
j_gene: TRBJ2-7
d_gene: NA
CDR3aa: CASSLNPPTGIHEQYF
CDR3nt: TGTGCCAGCTCACTAAATCCCCCAACAGGGATCCACGAGCAGTACTTC

v_gene: TRBV4-3
abundance: NA
j_gene: TRBJ2-7
d_gene: NA
CDR3aa: CASSQDPGRSAYEQYF
CDR3nt: TGCGCCAGCAGCCAAGATCCTGGAAGGAGCGCCTACGAGCAGTACTTC

v_gene: TRBV18
abundance: NA
j_gene: TRBJ1-5
d_gene: NA
CDR3aa: CASSPPGGGSNQPQHF
CDR3nt: TGTGCCAGCTCACCCCCGGGGGGCGGGAGCAATCAGCCCCAGCATTTT

v_gene: TRBV19
abundance: NA
j_gene: TRBJ2-7
d_gene: TRBD2
CDR3aa: CASKIGGGDEQYF
CDR3nt: TGTGCCAGTAAAATCGGGGGAGGGGACGAGCAGTACTTC

v_gene: TRBV10-3
abundance: NA
j_gene: TRBJ1-4
d_gene: NA
CDR3aa: CAISEATGNEKLFF
CDR3nt: TGTGCCATCAGTGAGGCGACGGGAAATGAAAAACTGTTTTTT

v_gene: TRBV11-2
abundance: NA
j_gene: TRBJ1-1
d_gene: NA
CDR3aa: CASSLDPGITEAFF
CDR3nt: TGTGCCAGCAGCTTAGATCCAGGGATAACTGAAGCTTTCTTT

v_gene: TRBV2
abundance: NA
j_gene: TRBJ1-5
d_gene: NA
CDR3aa: CASSEVRSSNQPQHF
CDR3nt: TGTGCCAGCAGTGAAGTCCGGTCTAGCAATCAGCCCCAGCATTTT

v_gene: TRBV7-8
abundance: NA
j_gene: TRBJ2-1
d_gene: NA
CDR3aa: CASSRPSGPYNEQFF
CDR3nt: TGTGCCAGCAGCCGTCCGTCGGGTCCGTACAATGAGCAGTTCTTC

v_gene: TRBV7-3
abundance: NA
j_gene: TRBJ1-1
d_gene: NA
CDR3aa: CASSVSGTSEAFF
CDR3nt: TGTGCCAGCAGTGTGTCCGGGACGAGTGAAGCTTTCTTT

v_gene: TRBV4-1
abundance: NA
j_gene: TRBJ2-1
d_gene: NA
CDR3aa: CASSRSNRDEQFF
CDR3nt: TGCGCCAGCAGCCGATCGAACAGGGATGAGCAGTTCTTC

v_gene: TRBV11-2
abundance: NA
j_gene: TRBJ1-1
d_gene: TRBD1
CDR3aa: CASSTSTGGTEAFF
CDR3nt: TGTGCCAGCAGCACCTCGACAGGGGGCACTGAAGCTTTCTTT

v_gene: TRBV7-2
abundance: NA
j_gene: TRBJ1-4
d_gene: NA
CDR3aa: CASSPQGTTNEKLFF
CDR3nt: TGTGCCAGCAGCCCCCAGGGTACGACTAATGAAAAACTGTTTTTT

v_gene: TRBV7-2
abundance: NA
j_gene: TRBJ2-3
d_gene: NA
CDR3aa: CASSLGTGADTQYF
CDR3nt: TGTGCCAGCAGCTTAGGAACGGGAGCAGATACGCAGTATTTT

v_gene: TRBV4-1
abundance: NA
j_gene: TRBJ1-2
d_gene: TRBD1
CDR3aa: CASSPTGANYGYTF
CDR3nt: TGCGCCAGCAGCCCGACAGGGGCGAACTATGGCTACACCTTC

v_gene: TRBV15
abundance: NA
j_gene: TRBJ1-1
d_gene: NA
CDR3aa: CATSRDYDKSGTEAFF
CDR3nt: TGTGCCACCAGCAGAGATTACGACAAATCGGGGACTGAAGCTTTCTTT

v_gene: TRBV24-1
abundance: NA
j_gene: TRBJ2-2
d_gene: TRBD1
CDR3aa: CATRAGGAGELFF
CDR3nt: TGTGCCACCCGGGCAGGGGGTGCCGGGGAGCTGTTTTTT

v_gene: TRBV12-3/TRBV12-4
abundance: NA
j_gene: TRBJ1-2
d_gene: NA
CDR3aa: CASSTRMSGYTF
CDR3nt: TGTGCCAGCAGTACCAGGATGAGCGGCTACACCTTC

v_gene: TRBV15
abundance: NA
j_gene: TRBJ1-6
d_gene: TRBD1
CDR3aa: CATSRPTGAGSPLHF
CDR3nt: TGTGCCACCAGCAGACCCACAGGGGCTGGTTCACCCCTCCACTTT

v_gene: TRBV4-3
abundance: NA
j_gene: TRBJ2-5
d_gene: NA
CDR3aa: CASSPGLGETQYF
CDR3nt: TGCGCCAGCAGCCCGGGACTGGGGGAGACCCAGTACTTC

v_gene: TRBV6-5
abundance: NA
j_gene: TRBJ2-1
d_gene: TRBD2
CDR3aa: CASTSTSGTYNEQFF
CDR3nt: TGTGCCAGCACCTCGACTAGCGGCACCTACAATGAGCAGTTCTTC

v_gene: TRBV2
abundance: NA
j_gene: TRBJ1-3
d_gene: NA
CDR3aa: CASSEMMAGAGNTIYF
CDR3nt: TGTGCCAGCAGTGAAATGATGGCAGGGGCAGGAAACACCATATATTTT

v_gene: TRBV6-6
abundance: once
j_gene: TRBJ1-4
d_gene: TRBD1
CDR3aa: CASSYSRAGGEKLFF
CDR3nt: TGTGCCAGCAGTTACTCGCGGGCAGGGGGTGAAAAACTGTTTTTT

v_gene: TRBV7-9
abundance: few
j_gene: TRBJ2-1
d_gene: TRBD2
CDR3aa: CASRSGGAPYNEQFF
CDR3nt: TGTGCCAGTCGTAGCGGGGGGGCGCCCTACAATGAGCAGTTCTTC

v_gene: TRBV19
abundance: NA
j_gene: TRBJ1-5
d_gene: NA
CDR3aa: CASSPGGNQPQHF
CDR3nt: TGTGCCAGTAGTCCCGGGGGGAATCAGCCCCAGCATTTT

v_gene: TRBV27
abundance: NA
j_gene: TRBJ1-6
d_gene: TRBD1
CDR3aa: CASSSGQNNSPLHF
CDR3nt: TGTGCCAGCAGTTCGGGACAGAATAATTCACCCCTCCACTTT

v_gene: TRBV7-8
abundance: NA
j_gene: TRBJ2-3
d_gene: NA
CDR3aa: CASQGWSTDTQYF
CDR3nt: TGTGCCAGCCAAGGGTGGAGCACAGATACGCAGTATTTT

v_gene: TRBV2
abundance: NA
j_gene: TRBJ1-5
d_gene: NA
CDR3aa: CASSGGRGNQPQHF
CDR3nt: TGTGCCAGTTCCGGGGGGCGAGGCAATCAGCCCCAGCATTTT

v_gene: TRBV11-3
abundance: NA
j_gene: TRBJ2-1
d_gene: TRBD2
CDR3aa: CASSLGPLLAGGENEQFF
CDR3nt: TGTGCCAGCAGCTTAGGCCCCCTCCTGGCGGGGGGCGAGAATGAGCAGTTCTTC

v_gene: TRBV28
abundance: NA
j_gene: TRBJ2-7
d_gene: NA
CDR3aa: CASRGGTAGSYEQYF
CDR3nt: TGTGCCAGCAGGGGGGGGACAGCTGGCTCCTACGAGCAGTACTTC

v_gene: TRBV6-5
abundance: NA
j_gene: TRBJ2-2
d_gene: NA
CDR3aa: CASISRLTNTGELFF
CDR3nt: TGTGCCAGCATTAGTCGGCTAACGAACACCGGGGAGCTGTTTTTT

v_gene: TRBV29-1
abundance: NA
j_gene: TRBJ2-1
d_gene: TRBD2
CDR3aa: CSVDFAGGRNEQFF
CDR3nt: TGCAGCGTTGATTTTGCGGGGGGGCGCAATGAGCAGTTCTTC

v_gene: TRBV20-1
abundance: NA
j_gene: TRBJ2-7
d_gene: NA
CDR3aa: CSASMGNEQYF
CDR3nt: TGCAGTGCTAGTATGGGAAACGAGCAGTACTTC

v_gene: TRBV18
abundance: NA
j_gene: TRBJ2-1
d_gene: NA
CDR3aa: CASSPLGTATYNEQFF
CDR3nt: TGTGCCAGCTCACCACTCGGGACCGCTACCTACAATGAGCAGTTCTTC

v_gene: TRBV4-3
abundance: NA
j_gene: TRBJ1-2
d_gene: NA
CDR3aa: CASSQGMKGLGGYTF
CDR3nt: TGCGCCAGCAGCCAAGGAATGAAGGGGCTAGGTGGCTACACCTTC

v_gene: TRBV27
abundance: NA
j_gene: TRBJ1-1
d_gene: NA
CDR3aa: CASSSTQVANTEAFF
CDR3nt: TGTGCCAGCAGTTCAACACAGGTTGCGAACACTGAAGCTTTCTTT

v_gene: TRBV19
abundance: NA
j_gene: TRBJ2-3
d_gene: TRBD1
CDR3aa: CASSSGQKTDTQYF
CDR3nt: TGTGCCAGTAGTTCGGGACAGAAAACAGATACGCAGTATTTT

v_gene: TRBV6-6
abundance: NA
j_gene: TRBJ2-7
d_gene: TRBD2
CDR3aa: CASSSQGLAGGPTAYEQYF
CDR3nt: TGTGCCAGCAGCTCACAGGGACTAGCGGGGGGCCCGACCGCCTACGAGCAGTACTTC

v_gene: TRBV5-8
abundance: NA
j_gene: TRBJ1-2
d_gene: NA
CDR3aa: CASSLYIGGRFGYTF
CDR3nt: TGTGCCAGCAGCTTGTATATCGGGGGCCGTTTTGGCTACACCTTC

v_gene: TRBV5-1
abundance: NA
j_gene: TRBJ1-4
d_gene: TRBD1
CDR3aa: CASSSNRDSATNEKLFF
CDR3nt: TGCGCCAGCAGCTCCAACCGGGACAGTGCAACTAATGAAAAACTGTTTTTT

v_gene: TRBV27
abundance: NA
j_gene: TRBJ2-3
d_gene: TRBD1
CDR3aa: CASSGQGYTDTQYF
CDR3nt: TGTGCCAGCAGTGGACAGGGGTACACAGATACGCAGTATTTT

v_gene: TRBV28
abundance: NA
j_gene: TRBJ2-1
d_gene: NA
CDR3aa: CASSFGGFFLSSYNEQFF
CDR3nt: TGTGCCAGCAGTTTCGGGGGATTCTTTCTCTCCTCCTACAATGAGCAGTTCTTC

v_gene: TRBV4-3
abundance: NA
j_gene: TRBJ1-6
d_gene: NA
CDR3aa: CASSQDGLQYSPLHF
CDR3nt: TGCGCCAGCAGCCAAGACGGACTGCAGTATTCACCCCTCCACTTT

v_gene: TRBV5-5
abundance: NA
j_gene: TRBJ1-5
d_gene: NA
CDR3aa: CASSSQDGGPQHF
CDR3nt: TGTGCCAGCAGCTCACAGGACGGGGGGCCCCAGCATTTT

v_gene: TRBV5-1
abundance: NA
j_gene: TRBJ1-2
d_gene: NA
CDR3aa: CASSLMTQTHGYTF
CDR3nt: TGCGCCAGCAGCTTGATGACACAGACTCATGGCTACACCTTC